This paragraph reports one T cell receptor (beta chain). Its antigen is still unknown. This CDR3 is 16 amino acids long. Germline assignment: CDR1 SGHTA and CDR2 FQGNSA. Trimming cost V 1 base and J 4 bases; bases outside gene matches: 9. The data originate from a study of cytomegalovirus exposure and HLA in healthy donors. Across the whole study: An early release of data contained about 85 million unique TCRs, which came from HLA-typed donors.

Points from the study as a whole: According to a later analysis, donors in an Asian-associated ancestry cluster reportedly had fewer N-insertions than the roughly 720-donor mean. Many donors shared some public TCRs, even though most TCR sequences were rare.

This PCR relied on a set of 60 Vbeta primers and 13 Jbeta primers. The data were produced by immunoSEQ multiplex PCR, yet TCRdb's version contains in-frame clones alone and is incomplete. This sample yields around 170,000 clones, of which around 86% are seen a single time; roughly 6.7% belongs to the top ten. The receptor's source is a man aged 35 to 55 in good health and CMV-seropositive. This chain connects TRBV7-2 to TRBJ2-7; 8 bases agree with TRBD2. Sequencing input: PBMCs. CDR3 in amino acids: CASSLGLAGPKYEQYF. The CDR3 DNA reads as TGTGCCAGCAGCTTAGGTTTAGCGGGGCCTAAGTACGAGCAGTACTTC.